These T cell receptor beta chains were read from a single sample in a study of spatial heterogeneity in lung cancer. One entry per CDR3 protein results from TCRdb running MiXCR on the 5' RACE reads. The sample shows about 75,000 distinct CDR3 sequences, about 14% of them seen only once. The specimen comprised PBMCs, sampled at surgery. These receptors all stem from a male donor with early-stage non-small cell lung cancer. The CDR3 runs from the conserved cysteine through the conserved F or W. A D gene is named only where the DNA matches it firmly. Clone size is given for some rows only: seen once, a few or many times, or a class if the clone is expanded.

TRBV3-1	TRBJ2-7	13	-	-	TGTGCCAGCAGCCAAGATTTAATCGGCGAGCAGTACTTC	CASSQDLIGEQYF
TRBV6-5	TRBJ1-2	14	TRBD1	many	TGTGCCAGCAGTTTAGGGGGCCCTAACTATGGCTACACCTTC	CASSLGGPNYGYTF
TRBV20-1	TRBJ2-5	12	-	-	TGCAGTGCTAGAGCCCCACAAGAGACCCAGTACTTC	CSARAPQETQYF
TRBV6-1	TRBJ1-4	14	-	-	TGTGCCAGCAGTGAAGGGGGCAGCAATGAAAAACTGTTTTTT	CASSEGGSNEKLFF
TRBV12-3/TRBV12-4	TRBJ1-1	11	-	-	TGTGCCAGTAGGCGGGGCCCTGAGGCTTTCTTT	CASRRGPEAFF
TRBV13	TRBJ1-6	17	-	-	TGTGCCAGCAGCACGCGCCGGGAGGGGGGTTTACATTCACCCCTCCACTTT	CASSTRREGGLHSPLHF
TRBV29-1	TRBJ2-3	13	-	many	TGCAGCGTTGGCGTCGGGAACACAGATACGCAGTATTTT	CSVGVGNTDTQYF
TRBV6-2/TRBV6-3	TRBJ1-2	13	-	-	TGTGCCAGCACTTACAGGGACTCCTATGGCTACACCTTC	CASTYRDSYGYTF
TRBV11-2	TRBJ2-1	15	TRBD2	few	TGTGCCAGCAGCTTAGACCGGGAGGGTTACAATGAGCAGTTCTTC	CASSLDREGYNEQFF
TRBV4-3	TRBJ1-4	14	-	many	TGCGCCAGCAGCCAAGATCCCCCCGGGGAAAAACTGTTTTTT	CASSQDPPGEKLFF
TRBV20-1	TRBJ2-1	13	TRBD2	-	TGCAGTGCTAGGATAAGCGGGAACTATGAGCAGTTCTTC	CSARISGNYEQFF
TRBV6-5	TRBJ1-2	14	-	-	TGTGCCAGCAGTTTGGGCAACTTTAACTATGGCTACACCTTC	CASSLGNFNYGYTF
TRBV20-1	TRBJ2-7	16	TRBD2	few	TGCAGTGCTAGAGAGACGGAATGGCGAGCGGGATACGAGCAGTACTTC	CSARETEWRAGYEQYF
TRBV11-2	TRBJ2-3	15	-	many	TGTGCCAGCAGTCTGGGAGCGCATAGCACAGATACGCAGTATTTT	CASSLGAHSTDTQYF
TRBV20-1	TRBJ2-3	14	TRBD2	few	TGCAGTGCTAGCTTAGCGGGAGTGACAGATACGCAGTATTTT	CSASLAGVTDTQYF
TRBV6-5	TRBJ2-6	16	-	-	TGTGCCAGTCACAATTGGGGGGCAGGTGGGGCCAACGTCCTGACTTTC	CASHNWGAGGANVLTF
TRBV20-1	TRBJ2-3	15	TRBD2	-	TGCAGTGCCAGCCCACTAGCGGGAGTAACAGATACGCAGTATTTT	CSASPLAGVTDTQYF
TRBV29-1	TRBJ2-7	15	TRBD2	many	TGCAGCGTCGGAACCGGGACTAGCGGATTCTACGAGCAGTACTTC	CSVGTGTSGFYEQYF
TRBV25-1	TRBJ1-4	16	-	few	TGTGCCAGCAGTCAAAAGTCTAACAGGGTTGCTGAAAAACTGTTTTTT	CASSQKSNRVAEKLFF
TRBV24-1	TRBJ2-7	15	-	few	TGTGCCACCAGTGATTTGTGGGGGGTACTCTACGAGCAGTACTTC	CATSDLWGVLYEQYF
TRBV20-1	TRBJ1-6	14	TRBD1	once	TGCAGTGCTAGACCCGGGACAGACGATTCACCCCTCTACTTT	CSARPGTDDSPLYF
TRBV14	TRBJ2-2	13	-	-	TGTGCCAGCAGCTTGGGCGGACTTTTGGAGCTGTTTTTT	CASSLGGLLELFF
TRBV5-1	TRBJ1-1	13	-	-	TGCGCCAGCAGCTTGCTCTCCAACACTGAAGCTTTCTTT	CASSLLSNTEAFF
TRBV6-2/TRBV6-3	TRBJ2-1	17	TRBD2	-	TGTGCCAGCACCCAGGGACTAGCGGGAAGCTCCTACAATGAGCAGTTCTTC	CASTQGLAGSSYNEQFF
TRBV7-2	TRBJ1-5	14	-	-	TGTGCCAGCAGCTTAATTAAGGACTATCAGCCCCAGCATTTT	CASSLIKDYQPQHF
TRBV5-4	TRBJ2-5	16	-	few	TGTGCCAGCAGCTTGACCTCTTATCCCACCCAAGAGACCCAGTACTTC	CASSLTSYPTQETQYF
TRBV21-1	TRBJ2-3	16	-	-	TGTGCCAGCAGCAAAGTCAACAGGAAAACGGCAGATACGCAGTATTTT	CASSKVNRKTADTQYF
TRBV3-1	TRBJ1-6	15	-	many	TGTGCCAGCAGCCAAGTTAGTCAGGGGACTTCACCCCTCCACTTT	CASSQVSQGTSPLHF
TRBV7-8	TRBJ1-5	14	TRBD1	-	TGTGCCAGCAGCCCCGGGACAGTCAAGCAGCCCCAGCATTTT	CASSPGTVKQPQHF
TRBV10-3	TRBJ2-7	13	TRBD2	-	TGTGCCATCAAAGAGCGGGAGCTTGGCGAGCAGTACTTC	CAIKERELGEQYF
TRBV15	TRBJ1-2	15	TRBD1	-	TGTGCCACCAGCAGAGATCGAGGGGGCCACTATGGCTACACCTTC	CATSRDRGGHYGYTF
TRBV4-2	TRBJ1-3	17	TRBD1	-	TGTGCCAGCAGCCTAAGAGGGGACAGTCCCTCTGGAAACACCATATATTTT	CASSLRGDSPSGNTIYF
TRBV27	TRBJ1-1	13	TRBD1	-	TGTGCCAGCAGTTCAGGGGGTGCCCCTGAAGCTTTCTTT	CASSSGGAPEAFF
TRBV6-2/TRBV6-3	TRBJ2-3	16	TRBD2	few	TGTGCCAGCAGTTACGTCGGTAGCGGGAGCTCAGATACGCAGTATTTT	CASSYVGSGSSDTQYF
TRBV18	TRBJ2-2	15	-	few	TGTGCCAGCTCACCACGGCAGACCAACACCGGGGAGCTGTTTTTT	CASSPRQTNTGELFF
TRBV5-1	TRBJ2-7	13	-	-	TGCGCCAGCAGCTTTCTCCCCTCTGAGGAGCAGTACTTC	CASSFLPSEEQYF
TRBV7-9	TRBJ1-1	13	-	-	TGTGCCAGCAGCCGGGGGGAGTACACTGAAGCTTTCTTT	CASSRGEYTEAFF
TRBV20-1	TRBJ1-1	14	-	many	TGCAGTGCTAGATCCAGGACGGGGAACACTGAAGCTTTCTTT	CSARSRTGNTEAFF
TRBV19	TRBJ2-2	14	-	many	TGTGCCAGTAGTTGGGAAGGGGGCACCGGGGAGCTGTTTTTT	CASSWEGGTGELFF
TRBV27	TRBJ2-3	14	-	-	TGTGCCAGCAGTTGGGGCGGTTTCACAGATACGCAGTATTTT	CASSWGGFTDTQYF